The 28 T cell receptor beta chains presented below share a single source sample, sequenced in a study of blood T cell repertoires in COVID-19 (dated by TCRdb to about 2020). To prepare the library, the immunoSEQ multiplex PCR assay was applied. TCRdb provides this immuneACCESS table in a form limited to in-frame rearrangements. Some clones are lacking; in checked studies, under half of them reflect an unresolved V gene, and why the rest are absent is not known. The sample profile shows some 58,000 clones; just over 85% of them were found once. The ten biggest clones cover more than 0.95% of the sample. The sample taken for sequencing was peripheral blood. These receptors were collected from a man in his forties with acute or convalescent COVID-19.

This rearrangement joins TRBV19 to TRBJ1-1, with 7 bases identical to TRBD1. With V trimmed by 7 bases and J by 2 bases, 7 bases remained unmatched. Germline CDR1 and CDR2: LNHDA and SQIVND (reference sequence). This CDR3 is built from 14 residues. Here the CDR3 reads CASISDRANTEAFF. The CDR3 DNA reads TGTGCCAGTATTTCCGACAGGGCTAACACTGAAGCTTTCTTT.

The chain employs TRBV12-2 and TRBJ1-1. TRBV12-2 represents a pseudogene. CDR3 size: 13 residues. For the CDR3, the DNA is TGTGCAAGTCGCTGGTCCGAAGGACTCTTCGACGAATTT. This gives the protein CASRWSEGLFDEF.

The chain has TRBV18 and TRBJ1-2, with 7 bases aligning to TRBD1. V lost 3 bases and J lost 2; bases outside the gene matches: 3. The CDR3 has 14 amino acids. Per the germline V gene, CDR1 is KGHSH and CDR2 is LQKENI. The CDR3 sequence is CASSPGTENYGYTF. The CDR3 DNA reads as TGTGCCAGCTCACCCGGGACAGAGAACTATGGCTACACCTTC.

The rearrangement uses TRBV4-1 and TRBJ1-5, with 9 nucleotides matching TRBD1. Germline CDR1 MGHRA, CDR2 YSYEKL. The CDR3 has 16 amino acids. V was clipped by 3 bases and J by 5 bases; unmatched bases: 8. The CDR3 coding sequence is TGCGCCAGCAGCCAGGCTACAGGGGGCGTGTATCAGCCCCAGCATTTT. As protein: CASSQATGGVYQPQHF.

The J gene is TRBJ1-3, the V gene TRBV6-1; D unresolved. Germline values: CDR1 MNHNS, CDR2 SASEGT. The CDR3 length is 12 residues. Deletions cut 2 bases from V and 6 bases from J, with 5 bases between. CDR3 residues: CASSEIKNTIYF. The CDR3 nucleotides read TGTGCCAGCAGTGAAATTAAAAACACCATATATTTT.

V and J are TRBV7-2 and TRBJ2-5, with TRBD2 identical over 8 bases. Trimming cost V 3 bases and J 4 bases; bases outside gene matches: 4. This CDR3 is built from 14 residues. CDR1 is SGHTA, CDR2 FQGNSA, per germline. CDR3 loop: CASSLDSGAETQYF. As DNA, the CDR3 is TGTGCCAGCAGCTTGGATAGCGGGGCAGAGACCCAGTACTTC.

The sample holds one count of this clone. The CDR3 loop reads CAWSVVQYGYTF. The CDR3 coding sequence is TGTGCCTGGAGTGTAGTACAGTATGGCTACACCTTC. The chain uses TRBV30 and TRBJ1-2, with D unclear. The CDR3 is 12 residues long. V was cut by 0 bases and J by 5 bases, with 7 bases left in between. Germline V gene sequence: CDR1 GTSNPN, CDR2 SVGIG (reference sequence).

The genes are TRBV19 and TRBJ2-2, with D unresolved. The CDR3 spans 14 residues. Germline V gives CDR1 LNHDA, CDR2 SQIVND (reference sequence). V lost 7 bases and J lost 2, with 11 bases in between. CDR3 region: CASTLAFNTGELFF. The CDR3 DNA sequence: TGTGCCAGTACGTTGGCTTTCAACACCGGGGAGCTGTTTTTT.

A few counts support this clone. The CDR3 here is CASSIRGGGPYEQYF. The CDR3 region has the DNA TGTGCCAGTAGTATCCGAGGCGGGGGGCCCTACGAGCAGTACTTC. The chain couples TRBV19 to TRBJ2-7, with 8 bases identical to TRBD2. The CDR3 has 15 residues. J lost 2 bases, V lost 3 bases, and 6 bases had no gene match. CDR1 and CDR2 (germline): LNHDA, SQIVND (reference sequence).

The chain links TRBV7-9 to TRBJ1-4; no definite D call. V was cut by 3 bases and J by 2 bases, with 4 bases left in between. Germline V lookup: CDR1 SEHNR, CDR2 FQNEAQ (reference sequence). The CDR3 length is 13 residues. CDR3 loop: CASSFSTNEKLFF. The CDR3 nucleotides are TGTGCCAGCAGCTTCAGTACTAATGAAAAACTGTTTTTT. The full variable domain, in which reference TRBV7-9 and TRBJ1-4 provide the parts outside the CDR3, is DTGVSQNPRHKITKRGQNVTFRCDPISEHNRLYWYRQTLGQGPEFLTYFQNEAQLEKSRLLSDRFSAERPKGSFSTLEIQRTEQGDSAMYLCASSFSTNEKLFFGSGTQLSVL.

This chain connects TRBV25-1 to TRBJ1-5, with 7 bases identical to TRBD1. This CDR3 has 14 residues. Germline lookup yields CDR1 MGHDK and CDR2 SYGVNS. Unmatched junction bases numbered 8, after V lost 6 bases and J lost 6 bases. DNA of the CDR3: TGTGCCAGCAGCCTCAGGGGGGCTGTTCAGCCCCAGCATTTT. Translation: CASSLRGAVQPQHF.

This clone was seen only once. J is TRBJ1-1 and V is TRBV5-1; 10 nucleotides line up with TRBD1. V lost 0 bases, J lost 6 bases, and 2 bases stayed unmatched. The CDR3 sequence is 14 residues long. Germline assignment: CDR1 SGHRS and CDR2 YFSETQ. CDR3 nucleotide sequence: TGCGCCAGCAGCTTGGTAGGACAGGGGGCTGAAGCTTTCTTT. It encodes CASSLVGQGAEAFF.

The gene calls are TRBV11-2 and TRBJ2-7; D is unresolved. Germline CDR1 is SGHAT and CDR2 is FQNNGV. The CDR3 has 15 amino acids. V lost 1 base to trimming and J lost 0 bases, with 10 bases between them. CDR3 in DNA: TGTGCCAGCAGCTTAGCTGAGACTTTCTCCTACGAGCAGTACTTC. Its translation: CASSLAETFSYEQYF. The variable domain in full, with the rest retrieved from reference TRBV11-2 and TRBJ2-7, is EAGVAQSPRYKIIEKRQSVAFWCNPISGHATLYWYQQILGQGPKLLIQFQNNGVVDDSQLPKDRFSAERLKGVDSTLKIQPAKLEDSAVYLCASSLAETFSYEQYFGPGTRLTVT.

The J gene is TRBJ1-2, the V gene TRBV11-3; D not certain. Germline V gene lookup returns CDR1 SGHNT and CDR2 YENEEA. CDR3 length: 12 residues. The germline V and J ends were trimmed by 5 bases and 3 bases, with 7 bases remaining between them. CDR3 region: CASSRRDYGYTF. The CDR3 nucleotides read TGTGCCAGCAGCCGGAGAGACTATGGCTACACCTTC.

This chain joins TRBV5-1 and TRBJ2-5; TRBD2 is a possible D gene (5 bases). V was trimmed by 1 base and J by 5 bases, leaving 12 bases between them. Looked up from germline, CDR1 is SGHRS and CDR2 is YFSETQ. This CDR3 has 14 amino acids. The CDR3 sequence is CASSLLRDRETQYF. CDR3 sequence (DNA): TGCGCCAGCAGCTTGCTGAGGGATCGGGAGACCCAGTACTTC.

This sequence joins TRBV24-1 and TRBJ2-2; D is perhaps TRBD2 (5 bases). V dropped 4 bases and J dropped 3 bases, with 8 bases sitting between them. The CDR3 loop spans 14 amino acids. CDR1 and CDR2 from the germline V gene are KGHDR and SFDVKD. The CDR3 is CATSDSGYTGELFF. The CDR3 nucleotides read TGTGCCACCAGTGACAGCGGTTACACCGGGGAGCTGTTTTTT.

This chain connects TRBV28 to TRBJ2-3; TRBD2 agrees at 8 bases. The germline V gene encodes CDR1 MDHEN and CDR2 SYDVKM. CDR3 size: 13 residues. With 6 bases clipped from V and 4 bases from J, the junction kept 3 bases outside the gene matches. DNA of the CDR3: TGTGCCAGCAGACGGGGGGGCTCAGATACGCAGTATTTT. This codes for CASRRGGSDTQYF.

The genes are TRBV9 and TRBJ1-3; D uncertain. This CDR3 is built from 15 residues. The V end lost 6 bases, the J end lost 1 base, and 14 bases lay between the germline ends. The germline V gene has CDR1 SGDLS and CDR2 YYNGEE. In DNA, the CDR3 is TGTGCCAGCACCCTCATTCCGGGTTCTGGAAACACCATATATTTT. Its protein product is CASTLIPGSGNTIYF. The variable domain in full, completed from reference TRBV9 and TRBJ1-3, reads DSGVTQTPKHLITATGQRVTLRCSPRSGDLSVYWYQQSLDQGLQFLIQYYNGEERAKGNILERFSAQQFPDLHSELNLSSLELGDSALYFCASTLIPGSGNTIYFGEGSWLTVV.

The gene calls are TRBV19 and TRBJ1-1; TRBD1 agrees at 9 bases. The germline V gene encodes CDR1 LNHDA and CDR2 SQIVND (reference sequence). Trimming cost V 4 bases and J 0 bases; bases outside gene matches: 6. This CDR3 spans 16 amino acids. In DNA, the CDR3 is TGTGCCAGTAGTAGAGGGGGGACAGGGATGAACACTGAAGCTTTCTTT. Its protein product is CASSRGGTGMNTEAFF.

As for this clone: A read error may produce the germline difference seen at one junction end. The J gene is TRBJ1-1, the V gene TRBV2; 9 nucleotides align to TRBD1. Germline CDR1 SNHLY, CDR2 FYNNEI. The CDR3 loop spans 13 amino acids. CDR3 protein: CASSEMGQGLILF. CDR3 DNA: TGTGCCAGCAGTGAAATGGGACAGGGTCTGATTCTCTTT.

The chain is built from TRBV9 and TRBJ2-5; 12 bases are a match to TRBD2. The V gene end was trimmed by 4 bases and the J gene end by 5 bases; junction bases not matched to a gene: 9. This CDR3 region has 16 residues. Germline V gives CDR1 SGDLS, CDR2 YYNGEE. CDR3 in DNA: TGTGCCAGCAGCCCCCAACTAGCGGGGGGTTTGGAGACCCAGTACTTC. This translates into CASSPQLAGGLETQYF.

The chain uses TRBV6-5 and TRBJ1-5; D is possibly TRBD1 (5 bases). V dropped 7 bases and J dropped 1 base, with 11 bases sitting between them. This CDR3 region has 14 residues. Germline lookup yields CDR1 MNHEY and CDR2 SVGAGI. The CDR3 bases are TGTGCCAGCACCTACAGGTCCAGCAATCAGCCCCAGCATTTT. Amino acid sequence: CASTYRSSNQPQHF.

This rearrangement joins TRBV28 to TRBJ1-3; TRBD1 matches at 10 bases. From germline, CDR1 is MDHEN and CDR2 SYDVKM. The CDR3 consists of 14 residues. Trimming cost V 6 bases and J 3 bases; bases outside gene matches: 2. This CDR3 reads CASRTGGGGNTIYF. Here the CDR3 DNA reads TGTGCCAGCAGGACAGGGGGCGGTGGAAACACCATATATTTT.

This chain uses TRBV6-1 with TRBJ1-2; 9 bases are shared with TRBD1. V lost 3 bases, J lost 7 bases, and 6 bases stayed unmatched. Germline CDR1 MNHNS, CDR2 SASEGT. The CDR3 extends over 14 amino acids. DNA of the CDR3: TGTGCCAGCAGTGAGGGGACAGGGAAGGGTGGCTACACCTTC. Encoded protein: CASSEGTGKGGYTF.

This clone has only one observation. The rearrangement joins TRBV5-1 to TRBJ1-6; TRBD1 agrees at 10 bases. Germline V gives CDR1 SGHRS, CDR2 YFSETQ. Germline trimming cut 4 bases from V and 7 bases from J; bases unmatched to any gene: 2. CDR3 length: 14 amino acids. This CDR3 is CASSGTGVNSPLHF. CDR3 DNA: TGCGCCAGCAGCGGGACAGGGGTAAATTCACCCCTCCACTTT.

The chain has TRBV4-1 and TRBJ2-7, with D perhaps matching TRBD1 (6 bases). Trimming pared 1 base from V and 3 bases from J, leaving 13 bases between. Germline V lookup: CDR1 MGHRA, CDR2 YSYEKL. The CDR3 totals 15 residues. CDR3 sequence: CASSQAQGPYYEQYF. Here the CDR3 DNA reads TGCGCCAGCAGCCAAGCCCAGGGGCCGTACTACGAGCAGTACTTC.

This clone was recorded once. This rearrangement joins TRBV4-1 to TRBJ1-1; perhaps TRBD1 as D (6 bases). The germline CDR1 and CDR2 sequences are MGHRA and YSYEKL. The V gene lost 0 bases and the J gene lost 0 bases, with 8 bases spanning the gap. CDR3 size: 15 residues. Here the CDR3 DNA reads TGCGCCAGCAGCCAAGATGGGGGCCTGAACACTGAAGCTTTCTTT. The encoded protein is CASSQDGGLNTEAFF.

The genes are TRBV4-1 and TRBJ1-1, with unresolved D. Germline V gene sequence: CDR1 MGHRA, CDR2 YSYEKL. The CDR3 consists of 13 residues. Trimming left V 4 bases short and J 4 bases short, with 10 bases between. The chain's CDR3 is CASSRVEGTEAFF. As DNA, the CDR3 is TGCGCCAGCAGCCGGGTGGAGGGCACTGAAGCTTTCTTT.